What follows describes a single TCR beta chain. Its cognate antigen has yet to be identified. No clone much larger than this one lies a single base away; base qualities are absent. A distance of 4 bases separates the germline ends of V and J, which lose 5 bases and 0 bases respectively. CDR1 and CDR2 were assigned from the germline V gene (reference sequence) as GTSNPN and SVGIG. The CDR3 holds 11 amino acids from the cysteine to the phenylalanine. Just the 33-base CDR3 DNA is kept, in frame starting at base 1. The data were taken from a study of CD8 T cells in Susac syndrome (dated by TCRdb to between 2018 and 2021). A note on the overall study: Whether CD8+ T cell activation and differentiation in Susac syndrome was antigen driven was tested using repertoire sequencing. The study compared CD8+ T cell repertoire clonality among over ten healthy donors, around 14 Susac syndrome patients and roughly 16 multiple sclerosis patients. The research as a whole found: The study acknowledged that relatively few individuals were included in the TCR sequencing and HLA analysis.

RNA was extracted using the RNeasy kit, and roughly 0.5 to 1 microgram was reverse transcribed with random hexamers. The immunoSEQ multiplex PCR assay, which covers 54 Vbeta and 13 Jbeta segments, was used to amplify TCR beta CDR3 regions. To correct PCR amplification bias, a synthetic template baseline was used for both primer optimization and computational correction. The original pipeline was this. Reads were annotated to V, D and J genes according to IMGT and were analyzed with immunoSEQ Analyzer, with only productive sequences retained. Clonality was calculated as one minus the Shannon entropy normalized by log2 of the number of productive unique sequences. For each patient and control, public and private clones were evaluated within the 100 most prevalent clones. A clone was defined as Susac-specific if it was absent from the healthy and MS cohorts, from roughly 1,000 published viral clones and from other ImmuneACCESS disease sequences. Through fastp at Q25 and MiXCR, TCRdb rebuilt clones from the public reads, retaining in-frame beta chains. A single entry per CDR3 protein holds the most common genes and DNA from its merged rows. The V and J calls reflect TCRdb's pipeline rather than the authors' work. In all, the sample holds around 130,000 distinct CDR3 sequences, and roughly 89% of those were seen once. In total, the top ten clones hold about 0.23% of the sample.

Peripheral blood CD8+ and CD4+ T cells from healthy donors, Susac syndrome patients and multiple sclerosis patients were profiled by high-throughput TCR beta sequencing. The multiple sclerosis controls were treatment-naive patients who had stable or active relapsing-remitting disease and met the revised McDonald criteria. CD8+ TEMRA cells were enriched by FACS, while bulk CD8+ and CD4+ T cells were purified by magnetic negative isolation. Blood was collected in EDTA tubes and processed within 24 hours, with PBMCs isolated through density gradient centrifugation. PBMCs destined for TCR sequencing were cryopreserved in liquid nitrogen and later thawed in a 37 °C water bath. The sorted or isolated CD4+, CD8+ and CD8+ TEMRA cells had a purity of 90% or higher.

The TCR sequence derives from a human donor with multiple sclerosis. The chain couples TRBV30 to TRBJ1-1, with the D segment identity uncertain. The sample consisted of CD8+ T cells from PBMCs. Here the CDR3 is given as CAWGLNTEAFF. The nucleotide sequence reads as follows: TGTGCCTGGGGCTTGAACACTGAAGCTTTCTTT.